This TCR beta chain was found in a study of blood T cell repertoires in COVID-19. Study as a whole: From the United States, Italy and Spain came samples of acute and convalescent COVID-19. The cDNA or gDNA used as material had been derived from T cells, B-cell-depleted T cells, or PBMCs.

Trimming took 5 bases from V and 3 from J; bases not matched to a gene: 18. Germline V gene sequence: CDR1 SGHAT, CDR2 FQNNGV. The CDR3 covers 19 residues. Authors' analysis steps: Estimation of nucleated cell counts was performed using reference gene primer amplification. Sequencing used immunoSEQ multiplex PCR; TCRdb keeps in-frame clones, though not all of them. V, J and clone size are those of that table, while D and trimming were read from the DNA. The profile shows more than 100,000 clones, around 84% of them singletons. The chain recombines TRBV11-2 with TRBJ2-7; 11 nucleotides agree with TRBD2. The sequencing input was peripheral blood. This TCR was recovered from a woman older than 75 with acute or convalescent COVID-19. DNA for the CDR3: TGTGCCAGCAGCCCAAGACTAGCGGGGACTCCCGTCAGTCTCTACGAGCAGTACTTC. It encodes CASSPRLAGTPVSLYEQYF.